What follows are 21 T cell receptor beta chains derived from one specimen sequenced in a study of blood T cell repertoires in COVID-19 (dated by TCRdb to about 2020). The library came from the immunoSEQ multiplex PCR assay. TCRdb took over this immuneACCESS table, retaining in-frame rearrangements with V and J assigned. Such tables are incomplete; in checked studies, under half of the missing clones stem from an unresolved V gene, and the remainder is unexplained. This sample holds about 220,000 clones; around three quarters were observed only once. The biggest ten clones account for 7.2% of the sample. What was sequenced was peripheral blood. The source of these receptors is a woman in her 70s with acute or convalescent COVID-19.

This clone was seen only a few times. The chain links TRBV2 to TRBJ1-6; TRBD1 agrees at 10 bases. Per the germline V gene, CDR1 is SNHLY and CDR2 is FYNNEI. The V segment lost 6 bases and the J segment 9 bases; nucleotides outside the gene matches: 11. The CDR3 extends over 16 amino acids. CDR3 region: CASSLTGGLRISPLHF. For the CDR3, the DNA is TGTGCCAGCAGCCTGACAGGGGGCCTGCGGATTTCACCCCTCCACTTT.

The V and J genes are TRBV7-2 and TRBJ2-3; 12 positions agree with TRBD2. Trimming removed 1 base from V and 7 bases from J; junction bases left unmatched: 12. The CDR3 is 18 amino acids. The V gene's germline CDR1 is SGHTA and CDR2 FQGNSA. The CDR3 spells CASSLEGDGGLAGYTQYF. CDR3 nucleotides: TGTGCCAGCAGCTTAGAGGGAGATGGAGGACTAGCGGGATATACGCAGTATTTT.

This chain joins TRBV5-6 and TRBJ1-2, with 9 bases lining up with TRBD1. V gave up 1 base and J gave up 3 bases; unmatched junction bases: 13. The CDR3 length is 18 residues. Germline loops: CDR1 SGHDT, CDR2 YYEEEE. The CDR3 coding sequence is TGTGCCAGCAGCTTGTCACACAGGGGGCTGCAGGGCGACTATGGCTACACCTTC. It is translated as CASSLSHRGLQGDYGYTF.

The rearrangement uses TRBV5-1 and TRBJ1-1; D gene ambiguous. V shed 1 base and J shed 4 bases, with 11 bases lying between them. CDR1 is SGHRS and CDR2 is YFSETQ in the germline V gene. The CDR3 extends over 14 amino acids. The chain's CDR3 is CASSLQAGVTEAFF. In DNA, the CDR3 is TGCGCCAGCAGCTTGCAGGCGGGCGTCACTGAAGCTTTCTTT.

The V gene is TRBV3-1 (or the pseudogene TRBV3-2), the J gene TRBJ2-5; D is possibly TRBD1 (5 bases). This CDR3 is built from 12 residues. The V end was cut by 2 bases, the J end by 4 bases, with 5 bases between. Per the germline V gene, CDR1 is LGHDT and CDR2 is YNNKEL (reference sequence). The CDR3 DNA reads TGTGCCAGCAGCCAAAGGGGAGAGACCCAGTACTTC. The encoded protein is CASSQRGETQYF.

The rearrangement uses TRBV7-3 and TRBJ2-1, with D perhaps TRBD1 (6 bases). The CDR3 length is 15 residues. Trimming removed 3 bases at V and 2 bases at J, with 11 bases between. CDR1 is SGHTA, CDR2 FQGTGA, per germline. This CDR3 reads CASSLDSLTYNEQFF. The CDR3 region has the DNA TGTGCCAGCAGCTTGGACAGTCTCACCTACAATGAGCAGTTCTTC. Together with reference TRBV7-3 and TRBJ2-1, the CDR3 gives the full variable domain: GAGVSQTPSNKVTEKGKYVELRCDPISGHTALYWYRQSLGQGPEFLIYFQGTGAADDSGLPNDRFFAVRPEGSVSTLKIQRTERGDSAVYLCASSLDSLTYNEQFFGPGTRLTVL.

The chain is built from TRBV3-1 (or the pseudogene TRBV3-2) and TRBJ1-2; 7 nucleotides align to TRBD1. CDR3 length: 14 amino acids. The ends lost 4 bases at V and 8 bases at J; junction bases unmatched: 10. The germline V gene has CDR1 LGHDT and CDR2 YNNKEL (reference sequence). CDR3 amino acids: CASSRRGAAQGYTF. In DNA form, the CDR3 reads TGTGCCAGCAGCCGCAGGGGGGCTGCCCAGGGCTACACCTTC.

The chain couples TRBV5-1 to TRBJ1-3; the D gene is possibly TRBD1 (5 bases). Germline-derived CDR1 and CDR2 are SGHRS and YFSETQ. Trimming removed 1 base from V and 0 bases from J, with 8 bases in between. CDR3 length: 15 amino acids. CDR3 loop: CASSLTGSSGNTIYF. The CDR3 DNA sequence: TGCGCCAGCAGCTTGACAGGCAGCTCTGGAAACACCATATATTTT.

The rearrangement uses TRBV6-5 and TRBJ2-1; 11 positions match TRBD2. Germline CDR1 MNHEY, CDR2 SVGAGI. The J segment lost 5 bases and the V segment lost 7 bases, leaving 7 bases of the junction unmatched. The CDR3 totals 15 residues. Here the CDR3 reads CASTPTSGVNNEQFF. The CDR3 nucleotides read TGTGCCAGCACCCCGACTAGCGGGGTCAACAATGAGCAGTTCTTC.

V gene TRBV5-4 combines with J gene TRBJ2-5, with D maybe TRBD2 (6 bases). The CDR3 totals 13 residues. The V end was cut by 5 bases, the J end by 8 bases, with 16 bases between. Germline loops: CDR1 SGHNT, CDR2 YYREEE (reference sequence). The CDR3 DNA reads TGTGCCAGCAGTTGGTACGGGGAGGACACCCAGTACTTC. Its translation: CASSWYGEDTQYF.

The chain has TRBV5-5 and TRBJ2-3, with 14 bases lining up with TRBD2. Trimming at V came to 3 bases and at J to 5 bases, leaving 8 bases not matched to a gene. Germline CDR1 reads SGHKS; CDR2 reads YYEKEE (reference sequence). CDR3 length: 17 amino acids. The CDR3 protein is CASSWEGLAGGRDTQYF. The CDR3 region has the DNA TGTGCCAGCAGCTGGGAAGGACTAGCGGGGGGACGAGATACGCAGTATTTT.

The gene calls are TRBV9 and TRBJ2-3, with a tentative D call TRBD1 (6 bases). Germline V CDR1 and CDR2: SGDLS, YYNGEE. The CDR3 consists of 13 residues. Trimming left V 2 bases short and J 6 bases short, with 10 bases between. CDR3 nucleotide sequence: TGTGCCAGCAGCGTGACAGGCCTGGATACGCAGTATTTT. It specifies CASSVTGLDTQYF.

The chain has TRBV30 and TRBJ1-5; D is ambiguous. This CDR3 is built from 13 residues. Trimming shortened V by 0 bases and J by 5 bases, and 8 bases separated the two germline ends. The germline gives CDR1 GTSNPN, CDR2 SVGIG (reference sequence). The CDR3 loop reads CAWSVQEDQPQHF. In nucleotides, the CDR3 is TGTGCCTGGAGTGTACAAGAAGATCAGCCCCAGCATTTT.

V is TRBV3-1 (or the pseudogene TRBV3-2) and J is TRBJ2-1; 11 positions agree with TRBD2. CDR1 is LGHDT and CDR2 is YNNKEL in the germline V gene (reference sequence). V lost 0 bases, J lost 3 bases, and 1 base stayed unmatched. The CDR3 is made up of 16 amino acids. CDR3 amino acids: CASSQDLAGGYNEQFF. As DNA, the CDR3 is TGTGCCAGCAGCCAAGATCTAGCGGGGGGCTACAATGAGCAGTTCTTC.

The chain links TRBV7-2 to TRBJ2-5, with 9 bases that match TRBD2. V was clipped by 3 bases and J by 5 bases; unmatched bases: 7. From germline, CDR1 is SGHTA and CDR2 FQGNSA. The CDR3 contains 15 residues. CDR3 loop: CASSLRRGGLETQYF. In DNA form, the CDR3 reads TGTGCCAGCAGCTTGAGGCGGGGGGGCCTTGAGACCCAGTACTTC.

The V call is TRBV11-2, the J call TRBJ2-7; 12 bases agree with TRBD1. Unmatched junction bases numbered 6, after V lost 0 bases and J lost 6 bases. Germline CDR1 is SGHAT and CDR2 is FQNNGV. The CDR3 runs 16 residues. The CDR3 here is CASSLDLGTGGLEQYF. In nucleotides, the CDR3 is TGTGCCAGCAGCTTAGATTTGGGGACAGGGGGCCTCGAGCAGTACTTC.

The V gene is TRBV5-1, the J gene TRBJ2-5, with 11 nucleotides matching TRBD2. The V gene end was trimmed by 2 bases and the J gene end by 4 bases; junction bases not matched to a gene: 4. Germline CDR1 is SGHRS and CDR2 is YFSETQ. This CDR3 comprises 15 residues. The CDR3: CASSFSGGAGETQYF. The CDR3 bases are TGCGCCAGCAGCTTTAGCGGGGGGGCCGGAGAGACCCAGTACTTC.

This clone has a single count. The chain couples TRBV10-1 to TRBJ2-7; maybe TRBD2 (7 bases). The CDR3 spans 16 residues. Germline values: CDR1 WNHNN, CDR2 SYGVQD (reference sequence). V dropped 1 base and J dropped 6 bases, with 19 bases sitting between them. The CDR3 spells CASSEYGGPRDSEQYF. Here the CDR3 DNA reads TGCGCCAGCAGTGAGTACGGGGGGCCGAGGGACTCCGAGCAGTACTTC.

The rearrangement uses TRBV4-1 and TRBJ2-7; TRBD2 matches 12 bases. V dropped 5 bases and J dropped 0; count of bases not matched to a gene: 11. Germline V gives CDR1 MGHRA, CDR2 YSYEKL. This CDR3 has 18 amino acids. CDR3 in DNA: TGCGCCAGCAGCTCAGCGACTAGCGGGGGTACACTCTCCTACGAGCAGTACTTC. It specifies CASSSATSGGTLSYEQYF.

This clone was observed once. The chain recombines TRBV20-1 with TRBJ2-3, with 8 bases aligning to TRBD1. This CDR3 contains 14 residues. V gave up 3 bases and J gave up 5 bases; unmatched junction bases: 7. Germline-derived CDR1 and CDR2 are DFQATT and SNEGSKA (reference sequence). In DNA, the CDR3 is TGCAGTGCTAGTAGTGCAGGGGGCATAGATACGCAGTATTTT. Translated, it gives CSASSAGGIDTQYF.

The V call is TRBV24-1, the J call TRBJ1-2; unclear D gene. This CDR3 contains 12 residues. Trimming cost V 2 bases and J 8 bases, with 8 bases left between them. CDR1 is KGHDR and CDR2 is SFDVKD in the germline V gene. CDR3: CATSDSVKGYTF. CDR3 nucleotide sequence: TGTGCCACCAGTGATTCGGTCAAAGGCTACACCTTC.